This T cell receptor beta chain derives from a study of T cell changes during pregnancy in multiple sclerosis. Assay: immunoSEQ multiplex PCR; the TCRdb copy retains only in-frame clones and omits some. The data contain 40,000 or so clones, around 90% of them singletons. Trimming shortened V by 6 bases and J by 0 bases, and 6 bases separated the two germline ends. Germline assignment: CDR1 MDHEN and CDR2 SYDVKM. The CDR3 is made up of 13 amino acids. This sequence was found in a female donor with multiple sclerosis, enrolled in a pregnancy study. The sequencing here drew on CD8+ T cells from peripheral blood mononuclear cells, taken after pregnancy. The chain employs TRBV28 and TRBJ2-1; D not resolved. The CDR3, as DNA: TGTGCCAGCAGAACTCTCTCCTACAATGAGCAGTTCTTC. The encoded protein is CASRTLSYNEQFF. Based on the CDR3 plus reference TRBV28 and TRBJ2-1, the full variable domain is DVKVTQSSRYLVKRTGEKVFLECVQDMDHENMFWYRQDPGLGLRLIYFSYDVKMKEKGDIPEGYSVSREKKERFSLILESASTNQTSMYLCASRTLSYNEQFFGPGTRLTVL.